Sequencing of this T cell receptor beta chain was carried out in a study of T cell responses to AZD1222 COVID-19 vaccine. Trimming removed 0 bases at V and 5 bases at J, with 14 bases between. Germline V gives CDR1 SGHRS, CDR2 YFSETQ. The CDR3 loop spans 15 amino acids. The method was immunoSEQ multiplex PCR; TCRdb's version includes in-frame clones alone and lacks a portion of them. The repertoire holds over 150,000 clones, over 75% seen once, with about 1.6% in the top ten. This clonotype originated in an adult in good health. The sample in question was peripheral blood, obtained on day 0 of AZD1222 vaccination. The gene calls are TRBV5-1 and TRBJ2-5; a possible D gene is TRBD1 (5 bases). CDR3 coding DNA: TGCGCCAGCAGCTTGGGTGCGGTTGCAGGGGAGACCCAGTACTTC. Amino acids: CASSLGAVAGETQYF.